The 15 T cell receptor beta chains reported below all come from one sample, sequenced in a study of shared clonotypes between healthy human individuals. It was CD45RO-negative cells, positively selected for CCR7, that made up naive CD8 cells, with terminally differentiated effector memory CD45RA+ cells excluded. Here immunoSEQ multiplex PCR was the method, and the copy in TCRdb shows in-frame clones only, minus some. The profile covers 750,000 to 1,000,000 clones, with roughly 92% appearing a single time and around 24% taken by the ten largest. Material: naive CD8+ T cells sorted from blood. These receptors originate from a man under 40 in good health.

This rearrangement joins TRBV30 to TRBJ2-7, with 13 nucleotides matching TRBD2. Looked up from germline, CDR1 is GTSNPN and CDR2 is SVGIG (reference sequence). CDR3 length: 15 amino acids. V was pared by 3 bases and J by 2 bases, with 4 bases of the junction left unmatched. The CDR3 region has the DNA TGTGCCTGGAGAGAGGGACTAGCGGGAACCTACGAGCAGTACTTC. Translated, it gives CAWREGLAGTYEQYF.

With respect to this clone: Other DNA sequences within the sample encode an identical CDR3. The J gene is TRBJ2-7, the V gene TRBV28; 7 bases agree with TRBD1. Germline CDR1 and CDR2: MDHEN and SYDVKM. The CDR3 runs 13 residues. After removal of 8 bases from V and 2 bases from J, the junction contained 6 bases not matched to a gene. The CDR3 loop is CASSFGTAYEQYF. The CDR3 nucleotides read TGTGCCAGCTCCTTCGGGACAGCCTACGAGCAGTACTTC.

V is TRBV5-1 and J is TRBJ2-4, with a weak D call TRBD1 (7 bases). Trimming left V 0 bases short and J 8 bases short, with 15 bases between. The CDR3 spans 15 residues. In germline, CDR1 is SGHRS, CDR2 YFSETQ. In DNA form, the CDR3 reads TGCGCCAGCAGCTTGGTGGAGGGGGCATTGGACATTCAGTACTTC. Its translation: CASSLVEGALDIQYF.

Note on this clone: Additional DNA sequences in this sample encode the identical CDR3. This rearrangement joins TRBV27 to TRBJ2-7; D not certain. The CDR3 spans 13 residues. V dropped 0 bases and J dropped 4 bases, with 7 bases sitting between them. In germline, CDR1 is MNHEY, CDR2 SMNVEV (reference sequence). The CDR3 spells CASSLSPSYEQYF. The CDR3 DNA is TGTGCCAGCAGTTTATCCCCTAGTTACGAGCAGTACTTC.

This clone appeared a single time. The chain carries TRBV7-9 and TRBJ2-1; 9 nucleotides match TRBD1. Per germline, CDR1 SEHNR and CDR2 FQNEAQ (reference sequence). The V gene end was trimmed by 4 bases and the J gene end by 8 bases; junction bases not matched to a gene: 9. The CDR3 consists of 15 residues. CDR3 sequence (DNA): TGTGCCAGCAGCTCCCGGGACAGGGTAGGCGATGAGCAGTTCTTC. It yields the protein CASSSRDRVGDEQFF.

The chain couples TRBV5-1 to TRBJ2-5, with a tentative D call TRBD2 (6 bases). Germline V gives CDR1 SGHRS, CDR2 YFSETQ. V gave up 0 bases and J gave up 5 bases, with 14 bases separating them. This CDR3 spans 15 amino acids. The CDR3 protein is CASSLAGAGRETQYF. The CDR3 nucleotides read TGCGCCAGCAGCTTGGCCGGCGCAGGGAGGGAGACCCAGTACTTC. Full variable domain (outside the CDR3, taken from reference TRBV5-1 and TRBJ2-5): KAGVTQTPRYLIKTRGQQVTLSCSPISGHRSVSWYQQTPGQGLQFLFEYFSETQRNKGNFPGRFSGRQFSNSRSEMNVSTLELGDSALYLCASSLAGAGRETQYFGPGTRLLVL.

The gene calls are TRBV9 and TRBJ2-3; a weak D match, TRBD2 (6 bases). The CDR3 is 14 residues long. Trimming stripped 2 bases from V and 4 bases from J, with 11 bases between. Germline V gene sequence: CDR1 SGDLS, CDR2 YYNGEE. The CDR3 region is CASSVETRPDTQYF. The CDR3 bases are TGTGCCAGCAGCGTCGAGACTAGACCAGATACGCAGTATTTT.

This clone was seen a single time. The V call is TRBV7-9, the J call TRBJ1-3; 8 bases match TRBD1. With V trimmed by 5 bases and J by 4 bases, 4 bases remained unmatched. There are 14 residues in the CDR3. Germline-derived CDR1 and CDR2 are SEHNR and FQNEAQ (reference sequence). CDR3 region: CASSPRQGGNTIYF. For the CDR3, the DNA is TGTGCCAGCAGCCCAAGACAGGGGGGAAACACCATATATTTT. The full variable domain, in which reference TRBV7-9 and TRBJ1-3 provide the parts outside the CDR3, is DTGVSQNPRHKITKRGQNVTFRCDPISEHNRLYWYRQTLGQGPEFLTYFQNEAQLEKSRLLSDRFSAERPKGSFSTLEIQRTEQGDSAMYLCASSPRQGGNTIYFGEGSWLTVV.

This chain links TRBV15 with TRBJ2-7, with no clear D. Germline-derived CDR1 and CDR2 are LNHNV and YYDKDF (reference sequence). CDR3 size: 16 residues. With 3 bases removed from V and 0 bases from J, the gap between germline ends came to 15 bases. In nucleotides, the CDR3 is TGTGCCACCAGCAGTCCGACGGCGCCCAGCTCCTACGAGCAGTACTTC. This translates into CATSSPTAPSSYEQYF.

A word on this clone: Distinct nucleotide sequences in the sample also encode this CDR3. In DNA form, the CDR3 reads TGTGCCAGCAGTTTATCGTACTCCTACGAGCAGTACTTC. Translation gives CASSLSYSYEQYF. The gene calls are TRBV27 and TRBJ2-7, with no clear D. Per the germline V gene, CDR1 is MNHEY and CDR2 is SMNVEV (reference sequence). The CDR3 runs 13 residues. V dropped 0 bases and J dropped 0 bases, with 3 bases sitting between them.

The chain links TRBV18 to TRBJ2-3; 7 bases align to TRBD1. CDR1 and CDR2 from the germline V gene are KGHSH and LQKENI. V lost 4 bases, J lost 4 bases, and 11 bases stayed unmatched. CDR3 size: 16 residues. CDR3 nucleotides: TGTGCCAGCTCACAAATCCAGGGGGTTGAAGCAGATACGCAGTATTTT. Translating gives CASSQIQGVEADTQYF.

This chain connects TRBV19 to TRBJ1-5, with a tentative D call TRBD1 (6 bases). Germline CDR1 LNHDA, CDR2 SQIVND (reference sequence). V dropped 7 bases and J dropped 2 bases, with 12 bases sitting between them. This CDR3 is built from 14 residues. DNA of the CDR3: TGTGCCAGTATGGAGGGGGTTGGCAATCAGCCCCAGCATTTT. It translates to CASMEGVGNQPQHF.

V usage is TRBV27 and J usage is TRBJ1-2, with 12 bases fitting TRBD1. The CDR3 contains 14 residues. Trimming cost V 5 bases and J 7 bases; bases outside gene matches: 5. Germline values: CDR1 MNHEY, CDR2 SMNVEV (reference sequence). The CDR3 spells CASSPGQGASGYTF. The CDR3 nucleotides are TGTGCCAGCAGTCCGGGACAGGGGGCGAGTGGCTACACCTTC.

The genes are TRBV27 and TRBJ2-7; D possibly corresponds to TRBD2 (5 bases). CDR1 is MNHEY, CDR2 SMNVEV, per germline (reference sequence). Deletions cut 5 bases from V and 2 bases from J, with 16 bases between. CDR3 length: 15 amino acids. The CDR3 DNA reads as TGTGCCAGCAGTGTGGCTGACGGAGGAACCTACGAGCAGTACTTC. It is translated as CASSVADGGTYEQYF.

Here the CDR3 reads CASSEFSGMGDTQYF. In DNA, the CDR3 is TGTGCCAGCAGTGAATTTAGCGGGATGGGGGATACGCAGTATTTT. V is TRBV6-4 and J is TRBJ2-3, with 8 bases fitting TRBD2. The CDR3 loop spans 15 amino acids. V gave up 3 bases and J gave up 6 bases; unmatched junction bases: 8. CDR1 and CDR2 (germline): MRHNA, SNTAGT.